This TCR beta chain was profiled in a study of T cells in tumors after PD-1 blockade. About the research overall: Excluded were patients with checkpoint blockade, immunosuppressants, or radiotherapy or other anti-cancer therapy within 4 weeks.

Sequenced by immunoSEQ multiplex PCR; TCRdb stores in-frame clones only, minus some. The repertoire includes about 13,000 clones, roughly three fifths of them detected once, and approximately 24% sits in the top ten. J gave up 5 bases and V 0 bases, and 12 bases lay outside the gene matches. The CDR3 length is 17 residues. CDR1 and CDR2 (germline): SGHRS, YFSETQ. Study-wide findings and caveats: In squamous cell carcinoma, 45% to 60% of expanded exhausted clones were novel. Some novel exhausted tumor clones appeared in pre-treatment blood, suggesting peripheral recruitment.

By frequency in the sample, this clone is medium-sized (0.01 to 0.1%). Antigen unknown. The specimen comprised tumor tissue, sampled before anti-PD-1 treatment. The origin of this receptor is a human donor with cutaneous squamous cell carcinoma. The J gene is TRBJ1-2, the V gene TRBV5-1; 8 nucleotides agree with TRBD1. CDR3 sequence: CASSLEIAGGGSYGYTF. CDR3 sequence (DNA): TGCGCCAGCAGCTTGGAGATAGCAGGGGGCGGTTCGTATGGCTACACCTTC.